These 24 T cell receptor beta chains originate from one sample sequenced in a study of blood T cell repertoires in COVID-19. Sequencing used immunoSEQ multiplex PCR; TCRdb keeps in-frame clones, though not all of them. This table holds about 120,000 clones, approximately 92% found once. The source material was peripheral blood. These receptors were taken from an older man with active or convalescent COVID-19.

As DNA, the CDR3 is TGTGCCTGGAGTCGGACAGCCGTCTCCTACGAGCAGTACTTC. It specifies CAWSRTAVSYEQYF. The V call is TRBV30, the J call TRBJ2-7; the D gene is possibly TRBD1 (6 bases). V dropped 2 bases and J dropped 0 bases, with 11 bases sitting between them. This CDR3 comprises 14 residues. Germline assignment: CDR1 GTSNPN and CDR2 SVGIG (reference sequence).

This clone was recorded once. The rearrangement links TRBV5-8 to TRBJ2-3; tentatively, D is TRBD2 (6 bases). The CDR3 consists of 13 residues. The V end was cut by 2 bases, the J end by 12 bases, with 16 bases between. Germline assignment: CDR1 SGHTS and CDR2 YDEGEE. The CDR3 spells CASSFQGGTRQYF. The CDR3 DNA is TGTGCCAGCAGCTTCCAAGGCGGGACCCGACAGTATTTT.

The chain combines TRBV10-3 with TRBJ1-2; 7 bases map to TRBD1. CDR3 size: 15 residues. Germline CDR1 and CDR2: ENHRY and SYGVKD. Trimming removed 10 bases from V and 3 bases from J; junction bases left unmatched: 14. The CDR3 sequence: CATLSPGQWDYGYTF. The CDR3 DNA reads TGTGCCACCCTTTCACCGGGACAGTGGGACTATGGCTACACCTTC.

This clone was seen more than once but under ten times. The gene calls are TRBV5-1 and TRBJ2-2, with a tentative D call TRBD2 (5 bases). The germline V and J ends were trimmed by 5 bases and 6 bases, with 17 bases remaining between them. Germline V CDR1 and CDR2: SGHRS, YFSETQ. CDR3 length: 15 amino acids. The CDR3 DNA is TGCGCCAGCAGAAAGGGCTGGCAAGCGGCCGGGGAGCTGTTTTTT. Amino acid sequence: CASRKGWQAAGELFF.

This clone was detected only once. The chain carries TRBV28 and TRBJ1-5; maybe TRBD1 (6 bases). Trimming took off 6 bases at V and 4 bases at J, with 19 bases between the two ends. CDR1 MDHEN and CDR2 SYDVKM come from the germline V gene. The CDR3 has 16 residues. The CDR3 nucleotides are TGTGCCAGCAGCCAACCTACAGGGAACAGGAATCAGCCCCAGCATTTT. Its translation is CASSQPTGNRNQPQHF. Full variable domain (missing parts from reference TRBV28 and TRBJ1-5): DVKVTQSSRYLVKRTGEKVFLECVQDMDHENMFWYRQDPGLGLRLIYFSYDVKMKEKGDIPEGYSVSREKKERFSLILESASTNQTSMYLCASSQPTGNRNQPQHFGDGTRLSIL.

The gene calls are TRBV19 and TRBJ1-5; D gene ambiguous. The CDR3 totals 13 residues. Trimming cost V 6 bases and J 2 bases, with 8 bases left between them. Germline V gives CDR1 LNHDA, CDR2 SQIVND (reference sequence). DNA for the CDR3: TGTGCCAGTAGGTCCGTTGGCAATCAGCCCCAGCATTTT. Its protein product is CASRSVGNQPQHF.

The chain has TRBV6-1 and TRBJ2-2; unclear D gene. There are 15 residues in the CDR3. V dropped 1 base and J dropped 3 bases, with 9 bases sitting between them. Germline V gives CDR1 MNHNS, CDR2 SASEGT. As DNA, the CDR3 is TGTGCCAGCAGTGAAGTCAACAAACACACCGGGGAGCTGTTTTTT. Translating gives CASSEVNKHTGELFF.

This clone was seen only once. The chain employs TRBV6-5 and TRBJ2-7; D unresolved. Trimming pared 2 bases from V and 6 bases from J, leaving 8 bases between. Germline-derived CDR1 and CDR2 are MNHEY and SVGAGI. This CDR3 is 12 amino acids long. The DNA for the CDR3 is TGTGCCAGCAGTTACAGCAGGCGCGAGCAGTACTTC. The encoded protein is CASSYSRREQYF.

V gene TRBV11-2 combines with J gene TRBJ2-3; 7 bases are shared with TRBD2. The CDR3 runs 14 residues. V gave up 5 bases and J gave up 4 bases; unmatched junction bases: 6. The germline gives CDR1 SGHAT, CDR2 FQNNGV. The CDR3 region is CASSPRLAADTQYF. The CDR3, as DNA: TGTGCCAGCAGCCCCCGACTAGCCGCAGATACGCAGTATTTT.

The chain has TRBV28 and TRBJ2-5; 11 bases are a match to TRBD1. The germline CDR1 and CDR2 sequences are MDHEN and SYDVKM. J lost 4 bases, V lost 2 bases, and 3 bases had no gene match. This CDR3 is built from 15 residues. CDR3 DNA: TGTGCCAGCAGTTTAGGTGGGACAGGGGGAGAGACCCAGTACTTC. Its protein product is CASSLGGTGGETQYF.

The chain carries TRBV11-2 and TRBJ1-5, with 8 bases fitting TRBD1. Per the germline V gene, CDR1 is SGHAT and CDR2 is FQNNGV. This CDR3 comprises 14 residues. J lost 4 bases, V lost 8 bases, and 7 bases had no gene match. The CDR3 reads CASAWTGNNQPQHF. The CDR3 DNA reads TGTGCCAGCGCTTGGACAGGGAATAATCAGCCCCAGCATTTT. The full variable domain, in which reference TRBV11-2 and TRBJ1-5 provide the parts outside the CDR3, is EAGVAQSPRYKIIEKRQSVAFWCNPISGHATLYWYQQILGQGPKLLIQFQNNGVVDDSQLPKDRFSAERLKGVDSTLKIQPAKLEDSAVYLCASAWTGNNQPQHFGDGTRLSIL.

The V call is TRBV14, the J call TRBJ2-7, with 7 bases that match TRBD1. There are 16 residues in the CDR3. Germline CDR1 is SGHDN and CDR2 is FVKESK. The junction had 12 bases not matched to a gene; V was cut back by 4 bases and J by 3 bases. The CDR3 reads CASSPYSGTEGYEQYF. The CDR3 nucleotides are TGTGCCAGCAGCCCTTACTCCGGGACAGAGGGCTACGAGCAGTACTTC.

The chain links TRBV19 to TRBJ2-1; 7 positions match TRBD2. This CDR3 contains 14 residues. Per the germline V gene, CDR1 is LNHDA and CDR2 is SQIVND (reference sequence). The V segment lost 9 bases and the J segment 0 bases; nucleotides outside the gene matches: 5. The CDR3 region is CASDGGSSYNEQFF. The CDR3 DNA sequence: TGTGCCAGCGACGGGGGGAGCTCCTACAATGAGCAGTTCTTC.

This chain links TRBV28 with TRBJ1-1, with a possible D match to TRBD1 (6 bases). Trimming shortened V by 4 bases and J by 1 base, and 13 bases separated the two germline ends. The CDR3 has 15 residues. CDR1 MDHEN and CDR2 SYDVKM come from the germline V gene. This chain's CDR3 is CASSSPGQQNTEAFF. As DNA, the CDR3 is TGTGCCAGCAGTTCCCCCGGACAGCAGAACACTGAAGCTTTCTTT.

This clone appeared a single time. This rearrangement joins TRBV15 to TRBJ1-5; 8 bases map to TRBD1. The CDR3 has 16 amino acids. The germline gives CDR1 LNHNV, CDR2 YYDKDF (reference sequence). The J segment lost 1 base and the V segment lost 2 bases, leaving 4 bases of the junction unmatched. As DNA, the CDR3 is TGTGCCACCAGCAGAAAAGGACAGGGAAGCAATCAGCCCCAGCATTTT. As protein: CATSRKGQGSNQPQHF.

This clone has only one observation. V gene TRBV19 combines with J gene TRBJ2-1, with D uncertain. Trimming removed 3 bases at V and 7 bases at J, with 10 bases between. The CDR3 runs 13 residues. CDR1 and CDR2 from the germline V gene are LNHDA and SQIVND (reference sequence). CDR3 nucleotide sequence: TGTGCCAGTAGTATGTGGTCGAGGAATGAGCAGTTCTTC. Its protein is CASSMWSRNEQFF.

The chain uses TRBV20-1 and TRBJ1-2, with a weak D call TRBD1 (6 bases). The CDR3 covers 11 residues. Germline values: CDR1 DFQATT, CDR2 SNEGSKA (reference sequence). Trimming left V 4 bases short and J 7 bases short, with 10 bases between. The CDR3 loop reads CSAMTGGGYTF. In DNA form, the CDR3 reads TGCAGTGCTATGACAGGTGGTGGCTACACCTTC.

This chain joins TRBV6-5 and TRBJ2-4; D might be TRBD1 (6 bases). Trimming left V 0 bases short and J 3 bases short, with 9 bases between. Germline-derived CDR1 and CDR2 are MNHEY and SVGAGI. This CDR3 is built from 15 residues. The CDR3 sequence: CASSYSRGYKNIQYF. CDR3 in DNA: TGTGCCAGCAGTTACTCGAGGGGGTACAAAAACATTCAGTACTTC.

The genes are TRBV28 and TRBJ1-5; a possible D gene is TRBD1 (5 bases). Germline V gives CDR1 MDHEN, CDR2 SYDVKM. Deletions cut 6 bases from V and 2 bases from J, with 14 bases between. The CDR3 totals 15 residues. The CDR3 DNA follows: TGTGCCAGCAGCTCGCGGGACCTCGGCAATCAGCCCCAGCATTTT. It specifies CASSSRDLGNQPQHF.

V usage is TRBV7-9 and J usage is TRBJ2-7, with 7 bases aligning to TRBD1. Looked up from germline, CDR1 is SEHNR and CDR2 is FQNEAQ (reference sequence). Losses at the gene ends were 5 bases for V and 6 bases for J; bases not matched to a gene: 7. This CDR3 has 13 amino acids. CDR3 region: CASSAGGRSEQYF. The CDR3 nucleotides read TGTGCCAGCAGCGCAGGGGGACGTTCCGAGCAGTACTTC.

The CDR3 nucleotides are TGTGCCAGCATCCTAAAGGGACACCTTTACAATGAGCAGTTCTTC. Protein: CASILKGHLYNEQFF. The chain couples TRBV27 to TRBJ2-1, with a tentative D call TRBD1 (6 bases). There are 15 residues in the CDR3. Germline-derived CDR1 and CDR2 are MNHEY and SMNVEV (reference sequence). Trimming shortened V by 7 bases and J by 4 bases, and 17 bases separated the two germline ends.

CDR3 protein: CASSLGLADYNEQFF. CDR3 DNA: TGTGCCAGCAGCCTGGGACTAGCGGACTACAATGAGCAGTTCTTC. The rearrangement uses TRBV11-3 and TRBJ2-1; 11 bases map to TRBD2. The germline V gene has CDR1 SGHNT and CDR2 YENEEA. The length of the CDR3 is 15 residues. V shed 5 bases, J shed 3 bases, and the junction held 3 bases outside the gene matches.

This chain joins TRBV6-2 or TRBV6-3 and TRBJ2-5; 9 bases match TRBD1. The junction had 13 bases not matched to a gene; V was cut back by 5 bases and J by 3 bases. Germline values: CDR1 MNHEY, CDR2 SVGEGT. The CDR3 extends over 17 amino acids. The CDR3 nucleotides are TGTGCCAGCAGTCAACGGACAGGGGTGAAGATTGAAGAGACCCAGTACTTC. Protein product: CASSQRTGVKIEETQYF.

The chain joins TRBV5-6 to TRBJ2-5, with no clear D. This CDR3 region has 15 residues. V was shortened by 3 bases and J by 10 bases, with 22 bases between the two germline ends. CDR1 is SGHDT and CDR2 is YYEEEE in the germline V gene. For the CDR3, the DNA is TGTGCCAGCAGCTCGACCCCGGGTCACCCCTCCGTCCAGTACTTC. Residues: CASSSTPGHPSVQYF.